This TCR beta chain is drawn from a study of blood T cell repertoires in COVID-19. Study at large: Researchers got acute and convalescent COVID-19 samples from the United States, Italy and Spain. Sources were T cells, B-cell-depleted T cells, or PBMCs; the material itself was cDNA or gDNA.

Original data processing: Amplification with reference gene primers provided the estimates of nucleated cell counts. This table comes from immunoSEQ multiplex PCR, and its TCRdb copy is limited to in-frame clones, with some not included. V, J and clone size are taken as reported in that table, and D and trimming were inferred from the DNA itself. The table has under 50,000 clones, around 82% seen once. V lost 3 bases to trimming and J lost 1 base, with 6 bases between them. The germline V gene has CDR1 MGHRA and CDR2 YSYEKL. The CDR3 runs 13 residues. This clone appeared once. The rearrangement uses TRBV4-1 and TRBJ1-1; D unclear. Sequencing was carried out using peripheral blood. This receptor was identified in a man aged 35 to 55 with acute or convalescent COVID-19. The CDR3 DNA follows: TGCGCCAGCAGCCATGCGGCGAACACTGAAGCTTTCTTT. Residues: CASSHAANTEAFF.